This TCR beta chain was identified in a study of Graves' ophthalmopathy and Graves' hyperthyroidism (dated by TCRdb to between 2017 and 2018). With respect to the entire study: A patient counted as having stable hyperthyroidism if there was no progression to ophthalmopathy within 18 months of follow-up. TCR beta repertoire signatures were used to distinguish Graves' ophthalmopathy from Graves' hyperthyroidism and to predict progression to ophthalmopathy. In total, some 140 blood samples were TCR-sequenced: fewer than 50 ophthalmopathy, under 80 hyperthyroidism and about 17 hyperthyroidism-to-ophthalmopathy patients. To explore V-J signatures that distinguish ophthalmopathy from hyperthyroidism, a discovery set of about a hundred patients was enrolled, made up of approximately 45 with ophthalmopathy and 57 with stable hyperthyroidism. For independent validation, a separate cohort was made up of about 18 hyperthyroidism patients plus 17 patients who later progressed from hyperthyroidism to ophthalmopathy. In roughly 6 hyperthyroidism patients, the T-cell repertoires found in thyroid tissue were compared with those found in blood. After sampling, hyperthyroidism patients received methimazole starting at 30 mg daily, and ophthalmopathy patients received high-dose intravenous methylprednisolone. What the work shows at the level of the full study, not this receptor alone: Among expanded thyroid clonotypes with frequency above 0.001, most also showed up in blood, which suggests that blood repertoires may reflect the thyroid immune response. In cross-validation, the 13-signature model distinguished ophthalmopathy from stable hyperthyroidism with just over 85% sensitivity and 81% to 83% specificity, and in the test set the corresponding values were around 80% and 75%. In validation, the model predicted ophthalmopathy progression with more than 70% sensitivity and roughly 78% specificity; some twelve predicted patients were CT-confirmed with GO in a median of 6.5 months. Sample size was not statistically predetermined, and group allocation was not concealed from the investigators.

Hyperthyroidism patients were newly diagnosed, were aged 18 to 65 years, and had a disease duration under 2 months. Anyone with other autoimmune diseases, uncontrolled infections, pregnancy or lactation was excluded from the study. Diagnosis was based on clinical symptoms, serum thyroxine, TRAb, thyroid ultrasound and orbital computed tomography. Total RNA was extracted with Trizol reagent and quality-checked on an Agilent 2100 Bioanalyzer. Ends trimmed: V by 2 bases, J by 6 bases; bases unmatched to a gene: 4. Spanning cysteine to phenylalanine, the CDR3 consists of 15 amino acids. The read is trimmed to its CDR3 DNA, 45 bases read in frame from base 1. In the germline V gene, CDR1 corresponds to ENHRY and CDR2 to SYGVKD. For repertoire sequencing, the TCR beta CDR3 regions were amplified from RNA transcripts. HTBI primers and the Qiagen OneStep RT-PCR kit were used in a first-round RT-PCR, which was followed by a second-round multiplex PCR, size selection and purification. Sequencing of the libraries was carried out on an Illumina HiSeq2000 in paired-end mode with 100 bp reads. As for how the authors treated the data: SOAPnuke was used to process the reads, throwing out any read that had adapters, had uncalled bases, had a mean Phred below 15, or lacked an exact constant-primer or identifier match. COPE v1.2.5 was used to merge high-quality paired reads. Unique nucleotide sequences were defined as clonotypes and aligned to IMGT TRB V, D and J references using MiTCR v1.1. The analysis was limited to V-J combinations with a frequency above 0.0001, which together covered approximately 99% of repertoires. For each V-J combination, a TCR clonal expansion and chaos score was defined as the ratio of F50 clonal expansion to chaos observed in the TCRdist matrix. Features were reduced by Welch's t-statistics and random forest to more than 10 V-J combinations, which fed a naive Bayes classifier. Thyroid-blood repertoire similarity was quantified with the Morisita-Horn index. Using fastp at Q25 and MiXCR, TCRdb reprocessed the public reads and kept productive beta chains. Entries that share a CDR3 protein sequence are merged under the most common genes and DNA. The V and J calls were determined by TCRdb, not by the authors. The sample table holds some 1.1 million distinct CDR3 sequences, of which roughly 35% were seen once. Over 8.5% of the sample rests with the top ten.

Comments on this clonotype: Its antigen target is currently unknown. Within one base of it there is no much larger clone, and no base qualities were kept.

Sequencing input: peripheral blood or thyroid tissue (not recorded which). The clonotype comes from an adult man with Graves' hyperthyroidism. In this chain, TRBV10-3 is recombined with TRBJ1-2; 12 bases in the middle match TRBD1. CDR3 protein: CAISEGTGGEDGYTF. The nucleotides read TGTGCCATCAGTGAGGGGACAGGGGGCGAGGATGGCTACACCTTC.